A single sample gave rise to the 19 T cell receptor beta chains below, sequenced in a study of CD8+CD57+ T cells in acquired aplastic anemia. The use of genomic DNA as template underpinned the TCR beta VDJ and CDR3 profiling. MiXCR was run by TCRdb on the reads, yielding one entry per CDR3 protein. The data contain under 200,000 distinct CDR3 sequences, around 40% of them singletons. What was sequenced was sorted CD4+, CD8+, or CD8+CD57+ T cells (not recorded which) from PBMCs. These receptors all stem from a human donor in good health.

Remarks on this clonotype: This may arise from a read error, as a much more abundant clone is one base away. The CDR3 coding sequence is TGCGCCAGCAGCCACCGACTCGAGACAGGGTATCAGCAGTTCTTC. Its translation is CASSHRLETGYQQFF. V is TRBV4-3 and J is TRBJ2-1; 7 nucleotides match TRBD1. The CDR3 has 15 amino acids. V shed 3 bases, J shed 11 bases, and the junction held 13 bases outside the gene matches. Germline assignment: CDR1 LGHNA and CDR2 YSLEER.

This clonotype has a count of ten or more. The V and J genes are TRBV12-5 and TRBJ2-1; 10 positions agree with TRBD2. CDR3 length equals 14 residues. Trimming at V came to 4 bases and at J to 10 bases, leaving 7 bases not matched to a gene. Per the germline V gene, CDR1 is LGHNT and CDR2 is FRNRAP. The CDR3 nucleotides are TGTGCTAGTGGTTCCAGCGGGGGGGCAAGGGAGCAGTTCTTC. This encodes CASGSSGGAREQFF.

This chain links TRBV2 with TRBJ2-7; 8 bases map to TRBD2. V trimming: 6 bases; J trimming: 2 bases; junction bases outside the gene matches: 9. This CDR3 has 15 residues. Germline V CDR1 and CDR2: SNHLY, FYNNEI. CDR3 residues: CASRGEAGETYEQYF. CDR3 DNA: TGTGCCAGCAGGGGCGAAGCGGGAGAGACCTACGAGCAGTACTTC.

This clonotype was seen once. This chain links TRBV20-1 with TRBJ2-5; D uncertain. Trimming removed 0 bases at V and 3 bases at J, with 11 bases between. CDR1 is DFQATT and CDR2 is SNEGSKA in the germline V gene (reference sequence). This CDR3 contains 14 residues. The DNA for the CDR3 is TGCAGTGCTAGAGATCTGGCTAGTAAAGAGACCCAGTACTTC. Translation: CSARDLASKETQYF.

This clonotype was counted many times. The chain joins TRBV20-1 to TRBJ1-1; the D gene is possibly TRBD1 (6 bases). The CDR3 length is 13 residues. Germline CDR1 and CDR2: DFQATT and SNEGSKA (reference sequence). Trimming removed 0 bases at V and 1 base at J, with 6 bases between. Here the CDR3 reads CSAREGGNTEAFF. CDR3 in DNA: TGCAGTGCTAGAGAAGGGGGGAACACTGAAGCTTTCTTT.

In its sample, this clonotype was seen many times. DNA for the CDR3: TGTGCCAGTAGGGTCAGATCGGCTGTGAACACTGAAGCTTTCTTT. This encodes CASRVRSAVNTEAFF. The V gene is TRBV19, the J gene TRBJ1-1, with D unresolved. This CDR3 region has 15 residues. Trimming took 6 bases from V and 0 from J, leaving 14 bases between them. Germline lookup yields CDR1 LNHDA and CDR2 SQIVND (reference sequence).

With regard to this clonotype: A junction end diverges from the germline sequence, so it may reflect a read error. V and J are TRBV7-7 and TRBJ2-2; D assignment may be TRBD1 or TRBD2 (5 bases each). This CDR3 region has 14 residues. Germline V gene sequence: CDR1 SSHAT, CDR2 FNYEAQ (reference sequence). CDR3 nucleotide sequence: TGTGCCAGCAGCGACAGCGTAAACACTGGGGGGCTGTTTTTT. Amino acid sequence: CASSDSVNTGGLFF.

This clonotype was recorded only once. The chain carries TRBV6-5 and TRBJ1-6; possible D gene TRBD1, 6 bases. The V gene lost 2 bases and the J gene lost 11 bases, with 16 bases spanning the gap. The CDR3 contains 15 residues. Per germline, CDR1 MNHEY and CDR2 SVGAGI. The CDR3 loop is CASSYGGGEWTPLHF. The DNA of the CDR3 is TGTGCCAGCAGTTACGGGGGCGGGGAGTGGACACCCCTCCACTTT.

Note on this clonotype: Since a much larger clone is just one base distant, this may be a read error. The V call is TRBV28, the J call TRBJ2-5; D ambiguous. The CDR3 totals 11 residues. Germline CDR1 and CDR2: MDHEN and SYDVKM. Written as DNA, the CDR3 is TGTGCCAGCAGTACCCAAGAGGCCCAGTACTTC. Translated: CASSTQEAQYF.

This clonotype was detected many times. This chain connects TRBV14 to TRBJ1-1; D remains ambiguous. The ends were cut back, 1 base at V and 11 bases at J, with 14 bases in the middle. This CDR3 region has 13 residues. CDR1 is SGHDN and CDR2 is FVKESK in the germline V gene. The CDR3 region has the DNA TGTGCCAGCAGCCAAGTCAGTGGACTCGGGGCTTTCTTT. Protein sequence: CASSQVSGLGAFF.

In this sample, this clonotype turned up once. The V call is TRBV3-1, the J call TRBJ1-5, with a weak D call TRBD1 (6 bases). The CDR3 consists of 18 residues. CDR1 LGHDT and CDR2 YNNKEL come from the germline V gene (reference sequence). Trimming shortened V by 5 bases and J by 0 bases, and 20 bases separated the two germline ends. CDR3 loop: CASSKRTEGEVSNQPQHF. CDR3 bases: TGTGCCAGCAGCAAACGGACAGAGGGTGAGGTTAGCAATCAGCCCCAGCATTTT.

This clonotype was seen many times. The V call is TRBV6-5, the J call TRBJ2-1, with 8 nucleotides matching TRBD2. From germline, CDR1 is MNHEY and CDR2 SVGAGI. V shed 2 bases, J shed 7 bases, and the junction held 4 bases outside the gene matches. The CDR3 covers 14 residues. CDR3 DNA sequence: TGTGCCAGCAGTTACGGCCTAGCGGGTAATGAGCAGTTCTTC. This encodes CASSYGLAGNEQFF.

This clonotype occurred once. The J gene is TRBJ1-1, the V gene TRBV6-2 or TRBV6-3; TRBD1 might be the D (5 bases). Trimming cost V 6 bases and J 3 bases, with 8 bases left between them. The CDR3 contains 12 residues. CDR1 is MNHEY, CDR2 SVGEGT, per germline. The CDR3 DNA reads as TGTGCCAGCAGAGAGGGGTACACTGAAGCTTTCTTT. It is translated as CASREGYTEAFF.

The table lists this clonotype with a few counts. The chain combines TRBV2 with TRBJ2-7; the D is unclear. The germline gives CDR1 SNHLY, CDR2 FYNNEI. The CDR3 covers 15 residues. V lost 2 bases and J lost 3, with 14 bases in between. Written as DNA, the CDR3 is TGTGCCAGCAGTGAATCCCTTTTCCCAGGCTACGAGCAGTACTTC. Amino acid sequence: CASSESLFPGYEQYF.

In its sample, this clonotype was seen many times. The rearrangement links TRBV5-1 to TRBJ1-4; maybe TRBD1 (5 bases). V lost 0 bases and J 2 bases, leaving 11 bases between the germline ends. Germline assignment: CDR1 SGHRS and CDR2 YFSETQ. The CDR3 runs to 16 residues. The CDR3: CASSLALGGTNEKLFF. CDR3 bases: TGCGCCAGCAGCTTGGCTCTTGGGGGGACTAATGAAAAACTGTTTTTT.

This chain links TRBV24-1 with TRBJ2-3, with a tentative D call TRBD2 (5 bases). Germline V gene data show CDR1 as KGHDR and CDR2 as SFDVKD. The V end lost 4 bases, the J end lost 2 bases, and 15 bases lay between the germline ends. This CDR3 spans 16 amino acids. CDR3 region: CATSEPRALNTDTQYF. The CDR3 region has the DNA TGTGCCACCAGTGAGCCGCGGGCCCTAAACACAGATACGCAGTATTTT.

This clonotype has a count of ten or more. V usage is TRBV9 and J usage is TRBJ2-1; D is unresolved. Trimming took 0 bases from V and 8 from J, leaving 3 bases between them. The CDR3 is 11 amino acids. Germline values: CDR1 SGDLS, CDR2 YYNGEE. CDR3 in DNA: TGTGCCAGCAGCGTAGATGATGAGCAGTTCTTC. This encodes CASSVDDEQFF. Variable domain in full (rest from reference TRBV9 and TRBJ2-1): DSGVTQTPKHLITATGQRVTLRCSPRSGDLSVYWYQQSLDQGLQFLIQYYNGEERAKGNILERFSAQQFPDLHSELNLSSLELGDSALYFCASSVDDEQFFGPGTRLTVL.

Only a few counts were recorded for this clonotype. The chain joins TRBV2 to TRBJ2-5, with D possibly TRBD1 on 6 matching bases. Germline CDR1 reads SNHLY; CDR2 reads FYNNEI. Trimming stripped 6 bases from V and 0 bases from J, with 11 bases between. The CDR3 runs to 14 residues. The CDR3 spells CASSGGQYQETQYF. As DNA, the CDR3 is TGTGCCAGCAGCGGTGGACAGTACCAAGAGACCCAGTACTTC.

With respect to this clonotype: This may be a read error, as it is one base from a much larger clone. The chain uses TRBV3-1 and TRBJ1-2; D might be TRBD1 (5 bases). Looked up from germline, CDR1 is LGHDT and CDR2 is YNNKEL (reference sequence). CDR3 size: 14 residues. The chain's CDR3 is CASSQWQGDYGHTF. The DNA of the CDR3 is TGTGCCAGCAGCCAATGGCAGGGAGACTATGGCCACACCTTC.